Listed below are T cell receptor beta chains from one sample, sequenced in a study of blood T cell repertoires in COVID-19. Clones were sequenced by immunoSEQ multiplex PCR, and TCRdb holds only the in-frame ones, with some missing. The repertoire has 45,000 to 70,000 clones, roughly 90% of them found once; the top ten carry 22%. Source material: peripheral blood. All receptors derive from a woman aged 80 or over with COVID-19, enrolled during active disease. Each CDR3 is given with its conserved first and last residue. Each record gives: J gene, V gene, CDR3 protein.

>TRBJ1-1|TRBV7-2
CASSLGGLNTEAFF
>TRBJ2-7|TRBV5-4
CASSLRTISFSEQYF
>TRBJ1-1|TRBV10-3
CAIRRTGKEAFF
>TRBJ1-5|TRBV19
CASSETGYSNQPQHF
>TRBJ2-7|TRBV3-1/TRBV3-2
CASSDRDRAYEQYF
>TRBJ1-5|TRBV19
CASSGQGVNQPQHF
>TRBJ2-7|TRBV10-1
CASSESRGGVGEQYF
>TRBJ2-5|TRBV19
CASSMRTGSQYF
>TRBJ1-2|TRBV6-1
CASSEEWGGMQGQLGYTF
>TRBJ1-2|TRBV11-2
CASRLSGDYGYTF
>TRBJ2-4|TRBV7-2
CASSLGQGANIQYF
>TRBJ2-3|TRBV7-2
CASSRLAGGSTDTQYF
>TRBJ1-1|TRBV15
CATSRGSGGRMNTEAFF
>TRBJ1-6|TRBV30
CAWSATGGSRNSPLHF
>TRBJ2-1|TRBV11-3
CASSHAGGGGADEQFF
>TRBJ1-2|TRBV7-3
CASSSGQGVGYTF
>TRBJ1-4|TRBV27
CASRTDRAYNEKLFF
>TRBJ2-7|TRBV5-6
CASSLTGNYEQYF